This is a list of T cell receptor beta chains from one sample in a study of spatial heterogeneity in lung cancer. TCRdb redid the calling of the 5' RACE reads with MiXCR, one entry per CDR3 protein. The data contain some 100,000 distinct CDR3 sequences, more than 10% of them singletons. The specimen was PBMCs, collected at surgery. The receptors here all came from a male donor with early-stage non-small cell lung cancer. The CDR3 runs from the conserved cysteine through the conserved F or W. D genes are given only for firm matches. Part of the rows lack a size; the others show once, few, many or a class for expanded clones.

NA,TRBJ1-4,few,TRBV9,TGTGCCAGCAGCGTAGCTGAGGGGCGGACGGGTGAAAAACTGTTTTTT,CASSVAEGRTGEKLFF
NA,TRBJ2-1,NA,TRBV7-3,TGTGCCAGCAGCTTAACAGTAGACTACAATGAGCAGTTCTTC,CASSLTVDYNEQFF
TRBD2,TRBJ2-3,few,TRBV20-1,TGCAGTGTCCCGGGACTACCCCTGGGAGATACGCAGTATTTT,CSVPGLPLGDTQYF
TRBD1,TRBJ1-2,few,TRBV20-1,TGCAGTGCTACGACAGGGGCAGACTATGGCTACACCTTC,CSATTGADYGYTF
NA,TRBJ1-2,few,TRBV12-3/TRBV12-4,TGTGCCAGCAGTTTAGGGGTTTATGGCTACACCTTC,CASSLGVYGYTF
NA,TRBJ2-5,NA,TRBV6-2/TRBV6-3,TGTGCCAGCAGTTCAACTCAGACCGGAGGGGAGACCCAGTACTTC,CASSSTQTGGETQYF
TRBD2,TRBJ2-3,few,TRBV20-1,TGCAGTGCTAAGGCCGGGACTAGCGGGCTCAATACGCAGTATTTT,CSAKAGTSGLNTQYF
NA,TRBJ2-2,NA,TRBV20-1,TGCAGTGCTGCGGGGATAAGTTTCACCGGGGAGCTGTTTTTT,CSAAGISFTGELFF
NA,TRBJ2-4,NA,TRBV9,TGTGCCAGCAGCGTGGGTGTAGAACCCAAAAACATTCAGTACTTC,CASSVGVEPKNIQYF
TRBD2,TRBJ2-1,NA,TRBV29-1,TGCAGCGGACGACTAGCGGGAGATGAGCAGTTCTTC,CSGRLAGDEQFF
NA,TRBJ2-1,many,TRBV29-1,TGCAGCGTTGTAGTAGGGGGATCCTACAATGAGCAGTTCTTC,CSVVVGGSYNEQFF
TRBD2,TRBJ2-7,many,TRBV5-1,TGCGCCAGCAGCACTAGCGGGTCTGGCGAGCAGTACTTC,CASSTSGSGEQYF
NA,TRBJ2-5,NA,TRBV7-9,TGTGCCAGCAGCTTAGCGCAAGGGGGGACGGAGACCCAGTACTTC,CASSLAQGGTETQYF
NA,TRBJ1-6,many,TRBV28,TGTGCCAGCAGTCCTCAGGGAGTTCCCCCTTCACCCCTCCACTTT,CASSPQGVPPSPLHF
TRBD1,TRBJ2-7,few,TRBV4-1,TGCGCCAGCAGCCAAGTTTTCGGGACAGGGACCTACGAGCAGTACTTC,CASSQVFGTGTYEQYF
NA,TRBJ2-7,few,TRBV20-1,TGCAGTGCAAAAGAACAGGTCGAGCAGTACTTC,CSAKEQVEQYF
NA,TRBJ1-5,NA,TRBV2,TGTGCCAGCAGTGGGCAGGGGTGGGCTCAGCCCCAGCATTTT,CASSGQGWAQPQHF
NA,TRBJ2-7,few,TRBV10-3,TGTGCCATCAGTGAGTGGGGGGTGCAGTACGAGCAGTACTTC,CAISEWGVQYEQYF
NA,TRBJ1-4,many,TRBV6-2/TRBV6-3,TGTGCCAGCAGTTACTCGATCCGGTCGGACTTCTCTAATGAAAAACTGTTTTTT,CASSYSIRSDFSNEKLFF
NA,TRBJ2-1,NA,TRBV28,TGTGCCAGCACCCTACTGGGTGAGCAGTTCTTC,CASTLLGEQFF